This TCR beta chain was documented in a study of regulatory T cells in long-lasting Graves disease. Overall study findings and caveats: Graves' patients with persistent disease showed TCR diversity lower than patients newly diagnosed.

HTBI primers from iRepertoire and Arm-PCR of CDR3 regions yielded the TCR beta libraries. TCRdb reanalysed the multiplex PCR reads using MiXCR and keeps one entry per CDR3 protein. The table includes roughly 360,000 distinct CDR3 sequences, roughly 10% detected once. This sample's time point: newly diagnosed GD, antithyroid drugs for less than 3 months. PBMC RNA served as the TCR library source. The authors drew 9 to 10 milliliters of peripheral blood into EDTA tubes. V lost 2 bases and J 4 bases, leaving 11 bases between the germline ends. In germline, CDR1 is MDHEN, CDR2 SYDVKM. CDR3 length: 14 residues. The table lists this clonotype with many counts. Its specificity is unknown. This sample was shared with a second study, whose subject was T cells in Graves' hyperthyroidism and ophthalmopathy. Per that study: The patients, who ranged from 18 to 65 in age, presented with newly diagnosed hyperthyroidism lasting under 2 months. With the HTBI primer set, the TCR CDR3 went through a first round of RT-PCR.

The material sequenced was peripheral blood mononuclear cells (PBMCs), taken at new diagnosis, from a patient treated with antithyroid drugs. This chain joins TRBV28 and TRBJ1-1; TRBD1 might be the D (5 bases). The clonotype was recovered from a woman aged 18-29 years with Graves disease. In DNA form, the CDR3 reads TGTGCCAGCAGTTTAATGGGACCGGCCACTGAAGCTTTCTTT. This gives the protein CASSLMGPATEAFF.